This entry describes one T cell receptor beta chain. The antigen is not known. The source of the sample is a study of monozygotic twins with inflammatory bowel disease. One entry per CDR3 protein, without DNA, is what TCRdb gives after re-calling the 5' RACE reads. In total, the table holds 350,000 to 400,000 distinct CDR3 sequences. Study conclusions and caveats: Distinction of different T cell subtypes was not possible.

Someone took a 2.5 ml blood sample from each of the donors. The source material was blood. This sequence was found in a human donor with ulcerative colitis or Crohn's disease, or a healthy co-twin of an affected twin (not recorded which).

This CDR3 is CASSFEVRGGPLGTDTQYF. The chain couples TRBV5-1 to TRBJ2-3; absent DNA, TCRdb's TRBD2 call cannot be checked. The germline V gene has CDR1 SGHRS and CDR2 YFSETQ. The CDR3 sequence is 19 residues long. Full variable domain (remainder filled in from reference TRBV5-1 and TRBJ2-3): KAGVTQTPRYLIKTRGQQVTLSCSPISGHRSVSWYQQTPGQGLQFLFEYFSETQRNKGNFPGRFSGRQFSNSRSEMNVSTLELGDSALYLCASSFEVRGGPLGTDTQYFGPGTRLTVL.